These T cell receptor beta chains were read from a single sample in a study of shared clonotypes between healthy human individuals. Method: immunoSEQ multiplex PCR; TCRdb's copy keeps in-frame clones and lacks some. This repertoire shows about 1 million clones, 70% to 80% found once; its top ten account for about 1.5%. The sample comprised memory CD4+ T cells sorted from blood. The receptors come from a young man in good health. Each CDR3 is given with its conserved first and last residue. D genes are given only for firm matches. Clone size is stated in some rows and not others, as once, few, many or a class when expanded.

cdr3_aa | cdr3_nt | d_call | j_call | v_call | clone_size
CASRWGLARQYEQYF | TGTGCCAGCAGGTGGGGGCTAGCAAGGCAGTACGAGCAGTACTTC | - | TRBJ2-7 | TRBV11-2 | -
CASSFGDQGSGETQYF | TGTGCCAGCAGCTTCGGGGACCAGGGTAGCGGAGAGACCCAGTACTTC | - | TRBJ2-5 | TRBV7-3 | few
CAWSGNRLNTEAFF | TGTGCCTGGAGTGGGAACAGGTTAAACACTGAAGCTTTCTTT | - | TRBJ1-1 | TRBV30 | few
CASSLAPGRVNEQFF | TGCGCCAGCAGCTTGGCCCCGGGCAGAGTTAATGAGCAGTTCTTC | - | TRBJ2-1 | TRBV5-1 | -
CASNLEGYTF | TGTGCCAGCAATCTAGAGGGCTACACCTTC | - | TRBJ1-2 | TRBV6-1 | once
CASSSPGQVIIYF | TGTGCCAGCAGTTCCCCGGGACAGGTCATCATATATTTT | TRBD1 | TRBJ1-3 | TRBV28 | -
CASSELGTGELFF | TGTGCCAGCAGTGAACTGGGGACCGGGGAGCTGTTTTTT | - | TRBJ2-2 | TRBV6-1 | -
CACTWTPNEQFF | TGTGCCTGTACCTGGACCCCCAATGAGCAGTTCTTC | - | TRBJ2-1 | TRBV30 | -
CASRPPVGGPNTQYF | TGTGCCAGCAGACCCCCCGTCGGGGGGCCAAATACGCAGTATTTT | - | TRBJ2-3 | TRBV28 | -
CSVVEGPGELFF | TGCAGCGTTGTGGAGGGTCCCGGGGAGCTGTTTTTT | - | TRBJ2-2 | TRBV29-1 | -
CASSIGVTGRGQPQHF | TGTGCCAGTAGTATTGGGGTGACAGGGCGAGGCCAGCCCCAGCATTTT | TRBD1 | TRBJ1-5 | TRBV19 | -
CASSLDRGWTSVAGELFF | TGTGCCAGCAGCTTAGATCGCGGCTGGACTAGTGTGGCCGGGGAGCTGTTTTTT | TRBD2 | TRBJ2-2 | TRBV11-2 | -
CASSPRFSGDYNEQFF | TGTGCCAGCAGCCCCCGATTTAGCGGGGACTACAATGAGCAGTTCTTC | TRBD2 | TRBJ2-1 | TRBV11-3 | -
CASSPGTGPGEGYTF | TGTGCCAGCAGCCCGGGGACGGGGCCCGGGGAAGGCTACACCTTC | - | TRBJ1-2 | TRBV7-2 | once
CASSRQDRVPYEQYF | TGTGCCAGCAGTCGCCAAGACAGGGTCCCCTACGAGCAGTACTTC | TRBD1 | TRBJ2-7 | TRBV6-6 | -
CASSLAGLASFYEQYF | TGCGCCAGCAGCTTGGCGGGACTAGCGTCTTTTTACGAGCAGTACTTC | TRBD2 | TRBJ2-7 | TRBV5-1 | -
CASTLTGVTNEKLFF | TGTGCCAGCACCCTAACAGGGGTCACTAATGAAAAACTGTTTTTT | TRBD1 | TRBJ1-4 | TRBV7-9 | once
CASRTQGAGGYTF | TGTGCCAGCAGGACTCAGGGGGCAGGAGGCTACACCTTC | TRBD1 | TRBJ1-2 | TRBV6-6 | -
CASSQDHGESSYNSPLHF | TGCGCCAGCAGCCAAGATCATGGGGAGAGCTCCTATAATTCACCCCTCCACTTT | - | TRBJ1-6 | TRBV4-3 | -
CASSLSGNTEAFF | TGTGCCAGCAGTTTAAGTGGGAACACTGAAGCTTTCTTT | - | TRBJ1-1 | TRBV28 | -
CASSLNWRERGPGANVLTF | TGTGCCAGCAGCTTAAATTGGCGCGAAAGGGGGCCTGGGGCCAACGTCCTGACTTTC | TRBD1 | TRBJ2-6 | TRBV7-2 | -
CASSQGYEQYF | TGCGCCAGCAGCCAGGGCTACGAGCAGTACTTC | - | TRBJ2-7 | TRBV5-1 | -
CASSMTGGETEAFF | TGTGCCAGCAGCATGACAGGGGGCGAAACTGAAGCTTTCTTT | TRBD1 | TRBJ1-1 | TRBV6-1 | few
CASSFRTSVNEQFF | TGTGCCAGCAGTTTCAGGACTAGCGTCAATGAGCAGTTCTTC | TRBD2 | TRBJ2-1 | TRBV2 | -
CASSYQPTDTQYF | TGTGCCAGTAGTTATCAGCCCACAGATACGCAGTATTTT | - | TRBJ2-3 | TRBV19 | few
CASGTAVNYEQYF | TGCGCCAGCGGTACGGCCGTAAACTACGAGCAGTACTTC | - | TRBJ2-7 | TRBV23-1 | -
CASSLVAGDYNEQFF | TGTGCTAGCAGCCTCGTGGCGGGAGACTACAATGAGCAGTTCTTC | TRBD2 | TRBJ2-1 | TRBV7-7 | -
CAWSGLQGREQFF | TGTGCCTGGAGTGGGCTACAGGGCCGGGAGCAGTTCTTC | - | TRBJ2-1 | TRBV30 | -
CASIPGWTSGGTSTDTQYF | TGTGCCAGCATCCCGGGGTGGACTAGCGGGGGGACAAGCACAGATACGCAGTATTTT | TRBD2 | TRBJ2-3 | TRBV28 | once
CASSHSGSYNEQFF | TGTGCCAGCAGCCATTCCGGTTCCTACAATGAGCAGTTCTTC | - | TRBJ2-1 | TRBV7-2 | -
CASSPTAESTDTQYF | TGTGCCAGCTCACCCACAGCGGAAAGCACAGATACGCAGTATTTT | - | TRBJ2-3 | TRBV18 | -
CASSLARGTQETQYF | TGTGCCAGCAGCTTAGCGCGGGGGACCCAAGAGACCCAGTACTTC | TRBD2 | TRBJ2-5 | TRBV7-9 | -
CASMPGREFSTDTQYF | TGTGCCAGTATGCCCGGCAGGGAGTTTAGCACAGATACGCAGTATTTT | - | TRBJ2-3 | TRBV19 | -
CASSPGRAESYIQYF | TGTGCCAGCAGCCCAGGGAGGGCCGAGTCGTACATTCAGTACTTC | TRBD2 | TRBJ2-4 | TRBV7-9 | -
CASSLRGGGALNEKLFF | TGCGCCAGCAGTCTTAGGGGAGGGGGTGCCCTTAATGAAAAACTGTTTTTT | - | TRBJ1-4 | TRBV4-1 | -
CASRTGTVQETQYF | TGTGCCAGCAGGACCGGGACAGTTCAAGAGACCCAGTACTTC | TRBD1 | TRBJ2-5 | TRBV2 | -
CAVRQGGSYNSPLHF | TGTGCCGTTAGACAGGGAGGCTCCTATAATTCACCCCTCCACTTT | TRBD1 | TRBJ1-6 | TRBV30 | -
CASSLGNQPQHF | TGTGCCAGCAGTCTAGGGAATCAGCCCCAGCATTTT | - | TRBJ1-5 | TRBV27 | -
CASKERWADYGYTF | TGTGCCAGCAAGGAGAGATGGGCTGACTATGGCTACACCTTC | - | TRBJ1-2 | TRBV2 | -
CASSLGQGTEQYF | TGTGCCAGCAGCTTAGGGCAGGGAACGGAGCAGTACTTC | - | TRBJ2-7 | TRBV7-2 | -
CAIKASASGELFF | TGTGCCATCAAGGCCTCCGCGAGCGGGGAGCTGTTTTTT | - | TRBJ2-2 | TRBV10-3 | -
CASSIRLDSYNEQFF | TGTGCCAGTAGTATTCGACTCGACTCCTACAATGAGCAGTTCTTC | - | TRBJ2-1 | TRBV19 | -
CAWSIGNYGYTF | TGTGCCTGGAGTATTGGGAACTATGGCTACACCTTC | - | TRBJ1-2 | TRBV30 | -
CASSLSFDGAQYF | TGTGCCAGCAGCCTCAGTTTCGACGGGGCTCAGTACTTC | - | TRBJ2-4 | TRBV7-3 | -
CASSTRGGGDYEQYF | TGTGCCAGTAGTACCCGTGGAGGGGGCGACTACGAGCAGTACTTC | - | TRBJ2-7 | TRBV19 | -
CASSPPINTGVGDYGYTF | TGTGCCAGCAGCCCTCCTATCAATACAGGGGTGGGGGATTATGGCTACACCTTC | TRBD1 | TRBJ1-2 | TRBV28 | -
CASKRDHLTASGGGKQYF | TGTGCCAGCAAACGAGACCACCTTACCGCTAGCGGGGGGGGCAAGCAGTACTTC | TRBD2 | TRBJ2-7 | TRBV2 | -
CASSPGLAGPLSPYNEQFF | TGTGCCAGCTCACCAGGGCTAGCGGGTCCCTTGAGCCCCTACAATGAGCAGTTCTTC | TRBD2 | TRBJ2-1 | TRBV18 | -
CAWTLDRFNEKLFF | TGTGCCTGGACCTTGGACAGATTCAATGAAAAACTGTTTTTT | - | TRBJ1-4 | TRBV30 | few
CASSKTSGGAYEQFF | TGTGCCAGCAGCAAAACTAGCGGGGGGGCCTATGAGCAGTTCTTC | TRBD2 | TRBJ2-1 | TRBV6-5 | few
CASSSVSLQPQHF | TGTGCCAGTAGTTCGGTCTCTTTACAGCCCCAGCATTTT | - | TRBJ1-5 | TRBV19 | -
CASSLGIQETQYF | TGCGCCAGCAGCTTGGGTATTCAAGAGACCCAGTACTTC | - | TRBJ2-5 | TRBV5-1 | -
CASSSSFGTGGNYGYTF | TGTGCCAGCAGCTCCTCGTTCGGGACAGGAGGAAACTATGGCTACACCTTC | TRBD1 | TRBJ1-2 | TRBV5-6 | -
CASSQQRTGNNEQFF | TGTGCCAGCAGCCAACAGCGGACAGGGAACAATGAGCAGTTCTTC | TRBD1 | TRBJ2-1 | TRBV11-1 | -
CASGPDTDDGTQYF | TGTGCTAGTGGTCCAGACACGGATGACGGGACCCAGTACTTC | - | TRBJ2-5 | TRBV12-5 | -
CSVGGLVGTGELFF | TGCAGCGTGGGGGGACTAGTGGGTACCGGGGAGCTGTTTTTT | TRBD2 | TRBJ2-2 | TRBV29-1 | -
CASSFNQAYHQPQHF | TGTGCCAGCAGCTTCAACCAGGCGTATCATCAGCCCCAGCATTTT | - | TRBJ1-5 | TRBV5-8 | -
CASKGEIRGYTF | TGTGCCAGCAAAGGGGAGATACGTGGCTACACCTTC | - | TRBJ1-2 | TRBV2 | -